What follows describes a single T cell receptor (beta chain). This sample was included in a study of blood T cells in healthy people across ages. CDR1 is DFQATT and CDR2 is SNEGSKA in the germline V gene (reference sequence). The CDR3 sequence is 16 residues long. V gave up 3 bases and J gave up 2 bases; unmatched junction bases: 8. Through a sample-barcoded 5' primer and a J-beta primer mix, a second PCR was run for roughly 7 to 11 cycles. TCRdb itself ran the 5' RACE reads through MiXCR, one entry per CDR3 protein. In the table there are 700,000 to 1,000,000 distinct CDR3 sequences, around 43% of which are singletons.

The receptor comes from a man in his fifties or sixties in good health. This chain uses TRBV20-1 with TRBJ2-3; 10 positions agree with TRBD1. Sequencing was done on a sample of blood. This CDR3 reads CSASTGTGALTDTQYF. Here the CDR3 DNA reads TGCAGTGCTAGTACGGGGACAGGGGCCCTCACAGATACGCAGTATTTT.